What follows are 10 T cell receptor beta chains derived from one specimen sequenced in a study of blood T cells in healthy people across ages. A second PCR of about 6 to 12 cycles used a sample-barcoded 5' primer and a J-beta primer mix. TCRdb used MiXCR to reprocess the 5' RACE reads, holding one entry per CDR3 protein. The profile shows about 670,000 distinct CDR3 sequences, 40% to 65% of them singletons. Sequences were obtained from blood. These TCRs come from a woman of 80 years or more in good health.

This chain connects TRBV12-3 or TRBV12-4 to TRBJ2-2; 7 positions match TRBD2. After removal of 7 bases from V and 8 bases from J, the junction contained 7 bases not matched to a gene. The CDR3 runs 13 residues. The chain's CDR3 is CASNTRGYGELFF. The CDR3 DNA is TGTGCCAGCAATACGCGGGGGTATGGGGAGCTGTTTTTT.

The chain is built from TRBV7-9 and TRBJ1-4; D remains ambiguous. Trimming stripped 4 bases from V and 2 bases from J, with 8 bases between. The length of the CDR3 is 14 residues. Germline lookup yields CDR1 SEHNR and CDR2 FQNEAQ (reference sequence). CDR3 in amino acids: CASSSRRTNEKLFF. CDR3 DNA: TGTGCCAGCAGCTCTAGACGGACTAATGAAAAACTGTTTTTT. Supplemented by reference TRBV7-9 and TRBJ1-4, the full variable domain reads DTGVSQNPRHKITKRGQNVTFRCDPISEHNRLYWYRQTLGQGPEFLTYFQNEAQLEKSRLLSDRFSAERPKGSFSTLEIQRTEQGDSAMYLCASSSRRTNEKLFFGSGTQLSVL.

This clonotype was detected once. Being one base from a much bigger clone, this may be a read error. The chain links TRBV7-3 to TRBJ2-3; a possible D gene is TRBD1 (5 bases). The germline CDR1 and CDR2 sequences are SGHTA and FQGTGA. V was pared by 5 bases and J by 4 bases, with 13 bases between. The CDR3 is made up of 14 amino acids. Written as DNA, the CDR3 is TGTGCCAGCAGCCCCTCAGGGTGGGCAGATACGCAGTATTTT. It translates to CASSPSGWADTQYF.

The chain carries TRBV6-6 and TRBJ2-7, with 8 bases that match TRBD1. Germline CDR1 reads MNHNY; CDR2 reads SVGAGI (reference sequence). Unmatched junction bases numbered 5, after V lost 5 bases and J lost 5 bases. The CDR3 has 13 residues. The CDR3 nucleotides read TGTGCCAGCAGTGAGAGACAGGGGCACGAGCAGTACTTC. Translating it yields CASSERQGHEQYF.

This clonotype was observed a few times. The V and J genes are TRBV20-1 and TRBJ2-1, with TRBD2 matching 8 bases. The V segment lost 3 bases and the J segment 3 bases; nucleotides outside the gene matches: 7. The CDR3 consists of 15 residues. Per germline, CDR1 DFQATT and CDR2 SNEGSKA (reference sequence). Here the CDR3 DNA reads TGCAGTGCTAGGGCCCGGACTAGCCACTACAATGAGCAGTTCTTC. The encoded protein is CSARARTSHYNEQFF.

On this clonotype itself: A much larger clone lies one base from this, so it may be a read error. The rearrangement links TRBV20-1 to TRBJ2-1; maybe TRBD1 (5 bases). Germline V gene data show CDR1 as DFQATT and CDR2 as SNEGSKA (reference sequence). Between the trimmed V and J ends, which lost 7 bases and 6 bases, there was a span of 25 bases. The CDR3 has 16 amino acids. The CDR3 DNA sequence: TGCAGTGTTAGTAGCAGGGAACGTACGGGCCTCAATGAGCAGTTCTTC. Translating gives CSVSSRERTGLNEQFF.

The rearrangement links TRBV14 to TRBJ2-1, with TRBD2 matching over 14 bases. The CDR3 loop spans 21 amino acids. Per germline, CDR1 SGHDN and CDR2 FVKESK. V lost 2 bases, J lost 2 bases, and 14 bases stayed unmatched. CDR3 coding DNA: TGTGCCAGCAGCCAATTGGAGCTAAGACTAGCGGGGGGGCGTCCCTACAATGAGCAGTTCTTC. Its protein product is CASSQLELRLAGGRPYNEQFF.

This clonotype was seen only a few times. The chain has TRBV3-1 and TRBJ2-3; the D call may be TRBD1 or TRBD2 (5 bases each). This CDR3 has 15 amino acids. Germline CDR1 and CDR2: LGHDT and YNNKEL (reference sequence). Trimming took 5 bases from V and 3 from J, leaving 15 bases between them. The CDR3 coding sequence is TGTGCCAGCAGCTCGTTTGGGGGTATAACAGATACGCAGTATTTT. Its protein is CASSSFGGITDTQYF.

This clonotype was observed a few times. A much more abundant neighbour one base away suggests this may be a read error. This rearrangement joins TRBV5-1 to TRBJ2-5; perhaps TRBD2 as D (5 bases). The V gene lost 3 bases and the J gene lost 11 bases, with 23 bases spanning the gap. The CDR3 is 15 amino acids. The V gene's germline CDR1 is SGHRS and CDR2 YFSETQ. The CDR3 bases are TGCGCCAGCAGCTCCGAAGGGAGCTATTCGAATGAGCAGTACTTC. Protein sequence: CASSSEGSYSNEQYF.

The chain couples TRBV18 to TRBJ2-5, with a possible D match to TRBD1 (6 bases). The CDR3 has 13 amino acids. V lost 4 bases and J 5 bases, leaving 11 bases between the germline ends. The germline CDR1 and CDR2 sequences are KGHSH and LQKENI. The CDR3 reads CASSRHQGETQYF. The DNA for the CDR3 is TGTGCCAGCTCACGACATCAGGGGGAGACCCAGTACTTC.